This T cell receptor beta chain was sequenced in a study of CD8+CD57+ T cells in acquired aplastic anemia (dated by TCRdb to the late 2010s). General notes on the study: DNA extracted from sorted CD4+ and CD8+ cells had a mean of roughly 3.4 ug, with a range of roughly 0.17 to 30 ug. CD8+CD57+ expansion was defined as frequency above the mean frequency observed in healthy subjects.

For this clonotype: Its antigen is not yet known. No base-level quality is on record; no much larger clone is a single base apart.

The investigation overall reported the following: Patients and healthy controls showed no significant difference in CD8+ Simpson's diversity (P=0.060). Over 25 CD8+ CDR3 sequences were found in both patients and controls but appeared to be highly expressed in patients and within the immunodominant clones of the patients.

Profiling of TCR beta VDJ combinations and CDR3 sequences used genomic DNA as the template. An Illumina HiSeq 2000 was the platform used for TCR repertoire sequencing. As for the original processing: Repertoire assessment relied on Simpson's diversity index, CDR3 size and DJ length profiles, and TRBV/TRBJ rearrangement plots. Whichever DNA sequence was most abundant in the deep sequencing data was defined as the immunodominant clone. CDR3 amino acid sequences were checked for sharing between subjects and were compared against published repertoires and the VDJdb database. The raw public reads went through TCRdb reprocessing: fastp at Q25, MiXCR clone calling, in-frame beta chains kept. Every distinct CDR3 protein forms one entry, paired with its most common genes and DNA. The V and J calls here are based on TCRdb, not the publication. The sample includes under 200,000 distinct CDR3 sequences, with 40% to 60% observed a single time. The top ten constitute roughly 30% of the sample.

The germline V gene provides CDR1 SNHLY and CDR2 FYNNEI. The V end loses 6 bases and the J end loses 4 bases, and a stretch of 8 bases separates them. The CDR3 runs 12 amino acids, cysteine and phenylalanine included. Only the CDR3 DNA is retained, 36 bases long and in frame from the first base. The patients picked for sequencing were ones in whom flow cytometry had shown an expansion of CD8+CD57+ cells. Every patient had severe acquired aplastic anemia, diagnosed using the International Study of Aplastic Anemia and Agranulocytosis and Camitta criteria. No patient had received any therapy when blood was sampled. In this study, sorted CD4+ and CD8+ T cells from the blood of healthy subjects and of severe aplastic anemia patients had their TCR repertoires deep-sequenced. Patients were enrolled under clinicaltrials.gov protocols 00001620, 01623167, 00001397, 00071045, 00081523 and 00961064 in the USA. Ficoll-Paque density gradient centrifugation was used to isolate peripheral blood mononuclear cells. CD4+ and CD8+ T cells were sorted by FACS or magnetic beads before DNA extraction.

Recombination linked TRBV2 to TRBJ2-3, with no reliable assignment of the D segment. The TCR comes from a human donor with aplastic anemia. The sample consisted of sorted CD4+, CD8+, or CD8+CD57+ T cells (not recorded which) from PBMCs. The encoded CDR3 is CASSQSADTQYF. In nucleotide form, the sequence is TGTGCCAGCAGCCAATCGGCAGATACGCAGTATTTT.